Below, 10 T cell receptor beta chains from the same sample are listed, as sequenced in a study of T cell repertoires and Cas9 in healthy adults. Data came from immunoSEQ multiplex PCR; TCRdb stores just in-frame clones and leaves some out. The sample records about 15,000 clones, approximately 91% being singletons. Sequencing used Tregs (CD4+, CD25+, CD127-, CD137-, CD154-) from PBMCs; culture status not recorded. The receptors come from a human donor in good health.

The chain uses TRBV2 and TRBJ2-5, with 11 bases aligning to TRBD2. The CDR3 runs 16 residues. Germline values: CDR1 SNHLY, CDR2 FYNNEI. The trim removed 7 bases at V and 2 bases at J, leaving 9 bases unmatched. The CDR3 is CASTLGASGGQETQYF. In nucleotides, the CDR3 is TGTGCCAGCACCCTGGGGGCTAGCGGGGGGCAAGAGACCCAGTACTTC.

The genes are TRBV30 and TRBJ1-2; D gene uncertain. CDR3 length: 13 amino acids. Germline V CDR1 and CDR2: GTSNPN, SVGIG (reference sequence). V shed 5 bases and J shed 7 bases, with 17 bases lying between them. CDR3 DNA sequence: TGTGCCTGGGCGAGCGTCGGGGTGAGTGGCTACACCTTC. This encodes CAWASVGVSGYTF.

The V and J genes are TRBV6-6 and TRBJ2-2; D not certain. This CDR3 is 15 amino acids long. Germline CDR1 reads MNHNY; CDR2 reads SVGAGI (reference sequence). V was cut by 6 bases and J by 0 bases, with 11 bases left in between. In nucleotides, the CDR3 is TGTGCCAGCAGGCCGAACTCAGCGAACACCGGGGAGCTGTTTTTT. Protein sequence: CASRPNSANTGELFF.

The genes are TRBV5-1 and TRBJ2-7; a weak D match, TRBD2 (5 bases). Germline values: CDR1 SGHRS, CDR2 YFSETQ. The V end lost 2 bases, the J end lost 2 bases, and 11 bases lay between the germline ends. The CDR3 spans 14 residues. CDR3 coding DNA: TGCGCCAGCAGCTTCGGACCGGGGACCTACGAGCAGTACTTC. Protein product: CASSFGPGTYEQYF.

The V and J genes are TRBV7-2 and TRBJ2-3, with TRBD2 matching 8 bases. CDR1 and CDR2 from the germline V gene are SGHTA and FQGNSA. The CDR3 is 15 amino acids. J was trimmed by 3 bases and V by 5 bases; bases with no gene match: 7. The CDR3 loop reads CASSPRGVRTDTQYF. The CDR3 DNA reads TGTGCCAGCAGCCCGCGGGGGGTTAGAACAGATACGCAGTATTTT.

V usage is TRBV19 and J usage is TRBJ1-6; D gene unclear. The CDR3 runs 14 residues. V was trimmed by 3 bases and J by 8 bases, leaving 11 bases between them. Germline V gene data show CDR1 as LNHDA and CDR2 as SQIVND (reference sequence). CDR3 sequence: CASSIGTWDSPLHF. The CDR3 coding sequence is TGTGCCAGTAGTATTGGAACATGGGATTCACCCCTCCACTTT.

This rearrangement joins TRBV2 to TRBJ1-2, with 7 bases aligning to TRBD1. V shed 7 bases, J shed 2 bases, and the junction held 10 bases outside the gene matches. The germline V gene encodes CDR1 SNHLY and CDR2 FYNNEI. This CDR3 has 15 residues. The CDR3 protein is CASIQGPRVNYGYTF. Here the CDR3 DNA reads TGTGCCAGCATACAGGGGCCAAGGGTGAACTATGGCTACACCTTC.

This clone came up a few times. This sequence joins TRBV6-1 and TRBJ1-3, with 7 bases identical to TRBD1. After removal of 2 bases from V and 0 bases from J, the junction contained 7 bases not matched to a gene. The CDR3 runs 17 residues. Germline V lookup: CDR1 MNHNS, CDR2 SASEGT. The CDR3 DNA reads as TGTGCCAGCAGTGAAAGGTATGGGACAGCCTCTGGAAACACCATATATTTT. Protein product: CASSERYGTASGNTIYF.

The table lists this clone with a count of one. This rearrangement joins TRBV10-3 to TRBJ2-5; no clear D gene. The V and J ends lost 0 bases and 5 bases respectively, with 4 bases between them. The germline gives CDR1 ENHRY, CDR2 SYGVKD. This CDR3 spans 12 amino acids. This CDR3 reads CAISESGETQYF. The CDR3 DNA reads as TGTGCCATCAGTGAGTCTGGGGAGACCCAGTACTTC.

The V gene is TRBV7-6, the J gene TRBJ2-6, with a tentative D call TRBD2 (6 bases). Germline V gene lookup returns CDR1 SGHVS and CDR2 FNYEAQ. The CDR3 has 19 amino acids. Between the trimmed V and J ends, which lost 5 bases and 0 bases, there was a span of 20 bases. CDR3 amino acids: CASSPHGEATLSGANVLTF. For the CDR3, the DNA is TGTGCCAGCAGCCCCCACGGGGAGGCAACGCTCTCTGGGGCCAACGTCCTGACTTTC.